A selection of T cell receptor beta chains follows, all from one sample in a study of CD8+ T cells in alopecia areata. The repertoire was sequenced with immunoSEQ multiplex PCR; TCRdb's copy has only in-frame clones and lacks some. This table has some 51,000 clones, 90% to 97% appearing once. The sample here was CD8+ T cells sorted from blood, taken at week 0. These receptors were taken from a human donor with alopecia areata. The CDR3 runs from the conserved cysteine through the conserved F or W. Fields, in order: CDR3 DNA, CDR3 protein, D gene, J gene, V gene, clone size. The D gene is left open where the match is weak. The size entry is marked missing in some rows and otherwise reads once, few, many or a size class.

cdr3_nt: TGTGCCAGCTCACCACCGCTTATTTTCGGAGGCCAGAACACCGGGGAGCTGTTTTTT; cdr3_aa: CASSPPLIFGGQNTGELFF; d_call: NA; j_call: TRBJ2-2; v_call: TRBV18; clone_size: NA
cdr3_nt: TGTGCCAGTAGCCCGGGCTATGGAGCAGGGGGCGTTCGTGGCACTGAAGCTTTCTTT; cdr3_aa: CASSPGYGAGGVRGTEAFF; d_call: TRBD1; j_call: TRBJ1-1; v_call: TRBV19; clone_size: NA
cdr3_nt: TGTGCCAGCAGGCCCTTAGGGGTATTATTCACTGAAGCTTTCTTT; cdr3_aa: CASRPLGVLFTEAFF; d_call: NA; j_call: TRBJ1-1; v_call: TRBV6-5; clone_size: NA
cdr3_nt: TGTGCCAGCAGTTACTCGGACAGCTACGAGCAGTACTTC; cdr3_aa: CASSYSDSYEQYF; d_call: NA; j_call: TRBJ2-7; v_call: TRBV6-5; clone_size: NA
cdr3_nt: TGTGCCAGCAGCTTAACCCCGACAGGGAGTCAGCCCCAGCATTTT; cdr3_aa: CASSLTPTGSQPQHF; d_call: TRBD1; j_call: TRBJ1-5; v_call: TRBV7-6; clone_size: NA
cdr3_nt: TGCGCCAGCAGCCAGAGGGAAGACGAGCAGTACTTC; cdr3_aa: CASSQREDEQYF; d_call: NA; j_call: TRBJ2-7; v_call: TRBV4-1; clone_size: once
cdr3_nt: TGCAGCGTTGTTCCGGGACTTTCTCTCCAAGAGACCCAGTACTTC; cdr3_aa: CSVVPGLSLQETQYF; d_call: NA; j_call: TRBJ2-5; v_call: TRBV29-1; clone_size: NA
cdr3_nt: TGCAGCGTTGCCGCCCCGGACACGCATAATGAAAAACTGTTTTTT; cdr3_aa: CSVAAPDTHNEKLFF; d_call: NA; j_call: TRBJ1-4; v_call: TRBV29-1; clone_size: NA
cdr3_nt: TGTGCCATCAGTGAGACAGGGAGCCTGTCCAACATTGTCGACGAGCAGTACTTC; cdr3_aa: CAISETGSLSNIVDEQYF; d_call: NA; j_call: TRBJ2-7; v_call: TRBV10-3; clone_size: NA
cdr3_nt: TGTGCCAGCAGTTTGAGGACTAGCGGTATTACCGGGGAGCTGTTTTTT; cdr3_aa: CASSLRTSGITGELFF; d_call: TRBD2; j_call: TRBJ2-2; v_call: TRBV28; clone_size: NA
cdr3_nt: TGTGCCAGCAGTTCCCAGGTGGGGGGCCTCTACAATGAGCAGTTCTTC; cdr3_aa: CASSSQVGGLYNEQFF; d_call: NA; j_call: TRBJ2-1; v_call: TRBV27; clone_size: NA
cdr3_nt: TGTGCCAGCATAAACGACGACAGTTTGGAGTACTTC; cdr3_aa: CASINDDSLEYF; d_call: NA; j_call: TRBJ2-7; v_call: TRBV6-5; clone_size: NA
cdr3_nt: TGTGCCAGCAGCTTCGTTTTACGCGGGGTCAGAAATGAGCAGTTCTTC; cdr3_aa: CASSFVLRGVRNEQFF; d_call: NA; j_call: TRBJ2-1; v_call: TRBV5-5; clone_size: NA
cdr3_nt: TGTGCCAGCAGGTCAACAGGGCTCAATGAGCAGTTCTTC; cdr3_aa: CASRSTGLNEQFF; d_call: NA; j_call: TRBJ2-1; v_call: TRBV7-2; clone_size: NA
cdr3_nt: TGTGCCAGTAGTATAGGGGACGGGTTCTCATACAATGAGCAGTTCTTC; cdr3_aa: CASSIGDGFSYNEQFF; d_call: NA; j_call: TRBJ2-1; v_call: TRBV19; clone_size: once
cdr3_nt: TGTGCCAGCAGCCCATGGGACAGACTTAGGGGGGACACCATATATTTT; cdr3_aa: CASSPWDRLRGDTIYF; d_call: TRBD1; j_call: TRBJ1-3; v_call: TRBV9; clone_size: NA
cdr3_nt: TGTGCCAGCAGCCAAAGGACAGGGGGCTACAACTCTGGAAACACCATATATTTT; cdr3_aa: CASSQRTGGYNSGNTIYF; d_call: TRBD1; j_call: TRBJ1-3; v_call: TRBV27; clone_size: NA